Listed below are T cell receptor beta chains from one sample, sequenced in a study of identifying expanded T cells in peripheral blood. Only in-frame clones appear in the TCRdb table, and some are missing; sequencing was by immunoSEQ multiplex PCR. The sample includes 100,000 or so clones, approximately 89% seen only once; the top ten take less than 7%. Sequencing was performed on blood. Source of these receptors: a person between 18 and 75 years old in good health. Both conserved end residues are part of each CDR3. D genes are given only for firm matches. For some rows the clone size is stated as once, few or many, or as a class when expanded; others skip it.

V gene	clone size	D gene	J gene	CDR3 protein	CDR3 DNA
TRBV7-3	few	TRBD1	TRBJ1-2	CASSSGQGEDGYTF	TGTGCCAGCAGCTCAGGACAGGGGGAAGATGGCTACACCTTC
TRBV6-6	-	TRBD2	TRBJ2-1	CASSYSASGDYNEQFF	TGTGCCAGCAGTTACAGTGCTAGCGGGGACTACAATGAGCAGTTCTTC
TRBV29-1	-	-	TRBJ2-3	CSSGGASQRTDTQYF	TGCAGCTCTGGGGGGGCTTCTCAACGGACAGATACGCAGTATTTT
TRBV6-5	-	TRBD1	TRBJ1-1	CASSYWGTGDTEAFF	TGTGCCAGCAGTTACTGGGGGACAGGGGACACTGAAGCTTTCTTT
TRBV6-5	-	-	TRBJ1-1	CASSRTAENTEAFF	TGTGCCAGCAGCAGGACTGCAGAGAACACTGAAGCTTTCTTT
TRBV15	-	-	TRBJ1-4	CATSRDWQGINEKLFF	TGTGCCACCAGCAGAGATTGGCAGGGGATTAATGAAAAACTGTTTTTT
TRBV5-1	-	TRBD1	TRBJ2-2	CASSSWTGRTGELFF	TGCGCCAGCAGCTCCTGGACAGGGCGGACCGGGGAGCTGTTTTTT
TRBV15	once	-	TRBJ1-5	CATSDGGSGQPQHF	TGTGCCACCAGCGACGGGGGGTCGGGGCAGCCCCAGCATTTT
TRBV7-9	-	-	TRBJ2-6	CASSLESRENVLTF	TGTGCCAGCAGCTTAGAATCCAGGGAGAACGTCCTGACTTTC
TRBV6-5	once	TRBD1	TRBJ1-2	CASGDRGPGYTF	TGTGCCAGTGGGGACAGGGGGCCTGGCTACACCTTC
TRBV7-2	-	-	TRBJ1-5	CASSLWRNQPQHF	TGTGCCAGCAGCTTGTGGCGCAATCAGCCCCAGCATTTT
TRBV21-1	-	-	TRBJ1-5	CASSNLGEPGNQPQHF	TGTGCCAGCAGCAATCTCGGGGAACCGGGCAATCAGCCCCAGCATTTT
TRBV13	-	TRBD1	TRBJ1-1	CASSWGAGTADFTEAFF	TGTGCCAGCAGCTGGGGAGCTGGGACAGCAGACTTTACTGAAGCTTTCTTT
TRBV19	-	-	TRBJ1-1	CASTGRQAVNTEAFF	TGTGCCAGTACAGGGCGACAGGCCGTGAACACTGAAGCTTTCTTT
TRBV6-6	-	-	TRBJ2-5	CASSYTMSGNGGTQYF	TGTGCCAGCAGTTACACGATGTCCGGGAACGGGGGGACCCAGTACTTC
TRBV11-1	-	-	TRBJ1-3	CASSSRTSHSGNTIYF	TGTGCCAGCAGCTCGCGGACTTCCCACTCTGGAAACACCATATATTTT
TRBV19	-	-	TRBJ2-1	CASSIDSGRYNEQFF	TGTGCCAGTAGTATAGATTCAGGGAGATACAATGAGCAGTTCTTC
TRBV5-5	-	TRBD1	TRBJ1-4	CASSQRQGVNEKLFF	TGTGCCAGCAGCCAGAGACAGGGCGTGAATGAAAAACTGTTTTTT
TRBV29-1	-	TRBD2	TRBJ2-3	CSVEFPLAGGTDTQYF	TGCAGCGTTGAGTTTCCGCTAGCGGGAGGCACAGATACGCAGTATTTT
TRBV13	-	-	TRBJ2-2	CASSLGGRYGGELFF	TGTGCCAGCAGCTTAGGAGGGCGGTATGGCGGGGAGCTGTTTTTT
TRBV30	-	TRBD2	TRBJ2-4	CAWASGGGAKNIQYF	TGTGCCTGGGCTAGCGGTGGGGGAGCCAAAAACATTCAGTACTTC
TRBV29-1	-	TRBD1	TRBJ1-4	CSVVRTGGDEKLFF	TGCAGCGTGGTCCGGACAGGGGGCGATGAAAAACTGTTTTTT
TRBV15	-	-	TRBJ1-4	CATSRPPGKLFF	TGTGCCACCAGCAGACCCCCCGGGAAACTGTTTTTT
TRBV5-1	-	-	TRBJ1-5	CASSLLGHPNQPQHF	TGCGCCAGCAGCTTGCTTGGCCACCCTAATCAGCCCCAGCATTTT
TRBV30	once	-	TRBJ1-4	CAGRHLPATNEKLFF	TGTGCCGGACGTCACTTACCCGCAACTAATGAAAAACTGTTTTTT
TRBV4-3	-	TRBD2	TRBJ2-1	CASSQAPSGRNEQFF	TGCGCCAGCAGCCAAGCGCCTAGCGGGAGAAATGAGCAGTTCTTC
TRBV5-1	-	-	TRBJ2-1	CASSLLPSSYNEQFF	TGCGCCAGCAGCTTGCTGCCAAGCTCCTACAATGAGCAGTTCTTC
TRBV18	-	-	TRBJ2-1	CASSPPPVGDSFNSYNEQFF	TGTGCCAGCTCACCACCCCCAGTAGGAGATAGCTTTAACTCCTACAATGAGCAGTTCTTC
TRBV5-4	-	TRBD1	TRBJ2-3	CASSSIGTGSDTQYF	TGTGCCAGCAGCTCTATCGGGACAGGCTCAGATACGCAGTATTTT
TRBV7-9	-	-	TRBJ1-1	CASSLSRKSTTEAFF	TGTGCCAGCAGCTTAAGCCGGAAAAGCACCACTGAAGCTTTCTTT
TRBV5-1	-	-	TRBJ2-3	CASRRSTGDTQYF	TGCGCCAGCAGGAGGAGTACGGGAGATACGCAGTATTTT
TRBV19	-	-	TRBJ1-1	CASTNRGYLNTEAFF	TGTGCCTCTACGAATCGGGGGTACCTGAACACTGAAGCTTTCTTT
TRBV19	-	TRBD2	TRBJ2-1	CASSPLAGDIYNEQFF	TGTGCCAGTAGTCCTCTAGCGGGGGACATCTACAATGAGCAGTTCTTC
TRBV19	-	TRBD1	TRBJ1-1	CASSRRDRANTEAFF	TGTGCCAGTAGTAGGAGGGACAGGGCGAACACTGAAGCTTTCTTT
TRBV28	-	-	TRBJ1-1	CASSSVNTEAFF	TGTGCCAGCAGTTCGGTGAACACTGAAGCTTTCTTT
TRBV27	-	-	TRBJ2-7	CASSLFGTPIYEQYF	TGTGCCAGCAGTCTTTTCGGGACCCCAATTTACGAGCAGTACTTC
TRBV6-5	-	TRBD1	TRBJ2-2	CASSSGQGGTGELFF	TGTGCCAGCAGTTCGGGACAGGGCGGAACCGGGGAGCTGTTTTTT
TRBV6-5	-	TRBD1	TRBJ1-2	CASSYRNRGLGYTF	TGTGCCAGCAGTTACCGCAACAGGGGGCTAGGCTACACCTTC
TRBV2	-	TRBD1	TRBJ1-6	CASLRDRGLVSPLHF	TGTGCCAGCCTCAGGGACAGGGGGCTCGTATCACCCCTCCACTTT
TRBV28	once	-	TRBJ1-6	CASSSYRDYNSPLHF	TGTGCCAGCAGTTCCTACAGGGACTATAATTCACCCCTCCACTTT
TRBV18	-	-	TRBJ1-1	CASSQNTGLMNTEAFF	TGTGCCAGCTCGCAAAACACCGGGCTCATGAACACTGAAGCTTTCTTT
TRBV18	-	-	TRBJ2-7	CASSTLQYEGFHEQYF	TGTGCCAGCTCAACCCTCCAGTATGAGGGCTTCCACGAGCAGTACTTC
TRBV27	-	-	TRBJ1-4	CASSFGMGSNEKLFF	TGTGCCAGCAGTTTTGGGATGGGCAGTAATGAAAAACTGTTTTTT
TRBV2	-	-	TRBJ1-4	CASSVTGAPRTNEKLFF	TGTGCCAGCAGTGTGACTGGGGCACCTCGGACTAATGAAAAACTGTTTTTT